This passage covers 12 T cell receptor beta chains from one sample sequenced in a study of blood T cell repertoires in COVID-19. The protocol was immunoSEQ multiplex PCR, while the TCRdb copy is restricted to in-frame clones and leaves out a portion. The data hold about 96,000 clones, with 80% to 90% observed a single time. Sequencing input: peripheral blood. These receptors were obtained from a human donor with COVID-19, enrolled during active disease. The donor label of this sample is uncertain.

The chain is built from TRBV9 and TRBJ1-6; D remains unclear. The V and J ends lost 3 bases and 9 bases respectively, with 10 bases between them. CDR1 and CDR2 from the germline V gene are SGDLS and YYNGEE. The CDR3 spans 13 residues. This chain's CDR3 is CASSGPGGSPLHF. The CDR3 DNA reads TGTGCCAGCAGCGGCCCCGGAGGTTCACCCCTCCACTTT. Combining the CDR3 with reference TRBV9 and TRBJ1-6 gives the whole variable domain DSGVTQTPKHLITATGQRVTLRCSPRSGDLSVYWYQQSLDQGLQFLIQYYNGEERAKGNILERFSAQQFPDLHSELNLSSLELGDSALYFCASSGPGGSPLHFGNGTRLTVT.

For the CDR3, the DNA is TGTGCCAGCAGCCCTTCAGCCTCTGCTAGTGAAAAACTGTTTTTT. Translated, it gives CASSPSASASEKLFF. The chain uses TRBV5-5 and TRBJ1-4; D uncertain. The CDR3 covers 15 residues. The germline gives CDR1 SGHKS, CDR2 YYEKEE (reference sequence). Trimming removed 4 bases at V and 7 bases at J, with 17 bases between.

The rearrangement links TRBV10-2 to TRBJ1-1, with a weak D call TRBD1 (5 bases). In germline, CDR1 is WSHSY, CDR2 SAAADI. There are 13 residues in the CDR3. V gave up 9 bases and J gave up 1 base, with 12 bases separating them. Written as DNA, the CDR3 is TGCGCCAGTGAGCGGGGGAGGAACACTGAAGCTTTCTTT. This translates into CASERGRNTEAFF.

The gene calls are TRBV14 and TRBJ2-2, with TRBD1 matching 12 bases. The CDR3 is 16 residues long. The germline gives CDR1 SGHDN, CDR2 FVKESK. After removal of 1 base from V and 7 bases from J, the junction contained 4 bases not matched to a gene. The CDR3 coding sequence is TGTGCCAGCAGCCAAGTCGGGGACAGGGGGCGCGGGGAGCTGTTTTTT. Its protein product is CASSQVGDRGRGELFF.

The rearrangement uses TRBV7-2 and TRBJ2-5; possible D gene TRBD1, 6 bases. V lost 5 bases to trimming and J lost 1 base, with 11 bases between them. This CDR3 region has 14 residues. The V gene's germline CDR1 is SGHTA and CDR2 FQGNSA. The CDR3 protein is CASSSGQIQETQYF. CDR3 DNA sequence: TGTGCCAGCAGCAGCGGACAGATCCAAGAGACCCAGTACTTC.

V usage is TRBV13 and J usage is TRBJ2-3; tentative D call: TRBD2 (7 bases). The germline gives CDR1 PRHDT, CDR2 FYEKMQ (reference sequence). V was cut by 1 base and J by 2 bases, with 16 bases left in between. The CDR3 consists of 17 residues. The CDR3 bases are TGTGCCAGCAGCTTAGTAGGCGGGGGCCCGGACACAGATACGCAGTATTTT. Translation: CASSLVGGGPDTDTQYF.

This sequence joins TRBV19 and TRBJ2-3, with 7 bases that match TRBD2. Germline CDR1 reads LNHDA; CDR2 reads SQIVND (reference sequence). CDR3 length: 15 residues. The ends lost 8 bases at V and 2 bases at J; junction bases unmatched: 10. The CDR3 loop is CASRQSGDHTDTQYF. As DNA, the CDR3 is TGTGCCAGTCGACAGAGCGGGGATCACACAGATACGCAGTATTTT.

CDR3 loop: CASSPIGQGREGYTF. CDR3 DNA: TGTGCCAGCAGTCCCATCGGACAGGGGAGGGAGGGCTACACCTTC. This chain uses TRBV27 with TRBJ1-2; 9 bases agree with TRBD1. The CDR3 is made up of 15 amino acids. V was pared by 5 bases and J by 8 bases, with 12 bases of the junction left unmatched. Per germline, CDR1 MNHEY and CDR2 SMNVEV (reference sequence).

The V gene is TRBV12-5, the J gene TRBJ1-2; TRBD1 matches at 8 bases. Losses at the gene ends were 6 bases for V and 8 bases for J; bases not matched to a gene: 14. The CDR3 runs 15 residues. Germline V CDR1 and CDR2: LGHNT, FRNRAP. This CDR3 reads CASGAVPGQDGGYTF. In DNA, the CDR3 is TGTGCTAGTGGCGCCGTACCGGGACAGGACGGGGGCTACACCTTC.

The genes are TRBV7-6 and TRBJ1-3; D is unresolved. The CDR3 is 16 residues long. Germline-derived CDR1 and CDR2 are SGHVS and FNYEAQ. Trimming shortened V by 4 bases and J by 0 bases, and 13 bases separated the two germline ends. CDR3 sequence (DNA): TGTGCCAGCAGCTCAAAGCTCTACCTCTCTGGAAACACCATATATTTT. Translating gives CASSSKLYLSGNTIYF.

This clone occurred once. This rearrangement joins TRBV19 to TRBJ1-1; D not certain. CDR1 and CDR2 (germline): LNHDA, SQIVND (reference sequence). The length of the CDR3 is 13 residues. Trimming took off 3 bases at V and 1 base at J, with 6 bases between the two ends. The CDR3 sequence is CASSISQNTEAFF. The CDR3 DNA follows: TGTGCCAGTAGTATTAGCCAGAACACTGAAGCTTTCTTT.

This clone was seen just once. V is TRBV10-3 and J is TRBJ2-7; 10 bases fit TRBD1. The germline V gene has CDR1 ENHRY and CDR2 SYGVKD. CDR3 length: 15 amino acids. J gave up 3 bases and V 1 base, and 3 bases lay outside the gene matches. CDR3 coding DNA: TGTGCCATCAGTGAGTACGGGACAGGGGACTACGAGCAGTACTTC. Translation: CAISEYGTGDYEQYF.